A single sample is the source of the 19 T cell receptor beta chains below, sequenced in a study of T-cell reconstitution after alpha-beta-depleted transplantation in children. Unique molecular identifiers tagged the TCRbeta library. Via MiXCR, TCRdb re-called the PCR reads, giving one row per CDR3 protein. In the table there are about 460,000 distinct CDR3 sequences, roughly a tenth of which are singletons. The starting material was PBMCs, obtained before TCRalphabeta/CD19-depleted stem cell transplant. These receptors were collected from a child under 10 years old with inherited bone marrow failure, due to receive a stem cell transplant.

This clonotype was seen repeatedly, ten times or more. This chain uses TRBV28 with TRBJ2-7, with 9 bases matching TRBD2. Germline V lookup: CDR1 MDHEN, CDR2 SYDVKM. The CDR3 sequence is 14 residues long. The V and J ends lost 2 bases and 7 bases, in that order; junction bases with no gene match: 6. CDR3 residues: CASSLGLAGLEQYF. CDR3 DNA: TGTGCCAGCAGTTTAGGGCTAGCGGGACTAGAGCAGTACTTC.

The chain joins TRBV3-1 to TRBJ2-2; D ambiguous. This CDR3 has 15 residues. V was shortened by 1 base and J by 4 bases, with 10 bases between the two germline ends. CDR1 and CDR2 (germline): LGHDT, YNNKEL (reference sequence). The CDR3 region has the DNA TGTGCCAGCAGCCAAGGAAACTACCCCACCGGGGAGCTGTTTTTT. This gives the protein CASSQGNYPTGELFF.

The table lists this clonotype with many counts. The chain carries TRBV7-9 and TRBJ1-2, with D possibly TRBD1 on 6 matching bases. The germline gives CDR1 SEHNR, CDR2 FQNEAQ (reference sequence). The CDR3 loop spans 13 amino acids. Trimming shortened V by 4 bases and J by 10 bases, and 16 bases separated the two germline ends. The CDR3: CASSSTGAYHYTF. Here the CDR3 DNA reads TGTGCCAGCAGCTCGACAGGAGCGTATCACTACACCTTC.

Many counts were recorded for this clonotype. This chain joins TRBV6-1 and TRBJ1-1; TRBD1 is a possible D gene (5 bases). Trimming cost V 6 bases and J 8 bases, with 16 bases left between them. In germline, CDR1 is MNHNS, CDR2 SASEGT. The CDR3 extends over 13 amino acids. The CDR3 sequence: CASSPGTLGEAFF. Written as DNA, the CDR3 is TGTGCCAGCAGCCCCGGGACCCTGGGGGAAGCTTTCTTT.

This clonotype was observed a handful of times. This chain uses TRBV6-5 with TRBJ2-7; TRBD2 matches at 10 bases. The CDR3 length is 16 residues. Germline loops: CDR1 MNHEY, CDR2 SVGAGI. The V and J ends lost 2 bases and 2 bases, in that order; junction bases with no gene match: 6. CDR3 sequence reads: CASSYTPLAGAYEQYF. In DNA form, the CDR3 reads TGTGCCAGCAGTTACACCCCGCTAGCGGGAGCCTACGAGCAGTACTTC.

In regard to this clonotype: A much larger clone is a single base away; this may be a read error. The chain uses TRBV20-1 and TRBJ2-1, with 12 bases fitting TRBD2. CDR3 length: 16 amino acids. Germline trimming cut 1 base from V and 8 bases from J; bases unmatched to any gene: 9. CDR1 is DFQATT, CDR2 SNEGSKA, per germline (reference sequence). The CDR3 here is CSARGPSGRAIHEQFF. The CDR3 bases are TGCAGTGCTAGAGGTCCTAGCGGGAGGGCCATACATGAGCAGTTCTTC.

Many counts were recorded for this clonotype. The V call is TRBV24-1, the J call TRBJ2-3; 9 bases align to TRBD1. V lost 4 bases and J lost 6; bases outside the gene matches: 10. Germline V gives CDR1 KGHDR, CDR2 SFDVKD. This CDR3 contains 16 residues. The CDR3 loop reads CATSDPGTGSSDTQYF. The CDR3 nucleotides are TGTGCCACCAGTGACCCCGGGACAGGGTCGTCGGATACGCAGTATTTT.

In this sample, this clonotype turned up many times. The rearrangement links TRBV20-1 to TRBJ2-2; D not certain. From germline, CDR1 is DFQATT and CDR2 SNEGSKA (reference sequence). The CDR3 length is 13 residues. Here the CDR3 DNA reads TGCAGCCCGTTTGCGCGTAACACCGGGGAGCTGTTTTTT. Its translation is CSPFARNTGELFF.

Many counts were recorded for this clonotype. The chain couples TRBV5-1 to TRBJ2-2; TRBD2 might be the D (6 bases). The CDR3 covers 14 residues. Germline CDR1 is SGHRS and CDR2 is YFSETQ. Trimming removed 4 bases at V and 4 bases at J, with 11 bases between. The CDR3 sequence is CASSVEGGTGELFF. Written as DNA, the CDR3 is TGCGCCAGCAGCGTGGAGGGAGGCACCGGGGAGCTGTTTTTT. The whole variable domain, remainder taken from reference TRBV5-1 and TRBJ2-2, is KAGVTQTPRYLIKTRGQQVTLSCSPISGHRSVSWYQQTPGQGLQFLFEYFSETQRNKGNFPGRFSGRQFSNSRSEMNVSTLELGDSALYLCASSVEGGTGELFFGEGSRLTVL.

This clonotype has a count of ten or more. V and J are TRBV5-4 and TRBJ2-2; tentatively, D is TRBD2 (5 bases). This CDR3 is built from 16 residues. V shed 4 bases and J shed 0 bases, with 13 bases lying between them. Germline lookup yields CDR1 SGHNT and CDR2 YYREEE (reference sequence). The chain's CDR3 is CASSQRVLANTGELFF. DNA for the CDR3: TGTGCCAGCAGCCAGAGGGTCCTCGCGAACACCGGGGAGCTGTTTTTT.

The gene calls are TRBV7-9 and TRBJ2-2; D may be TRBD2 (6 bases). The V and J ends lost 0 bases and 6 bases respectively, with 17 bases between them. From germline, CDR1 is SEHNR and CDR2 FQNEAQ (reference sequence). This CDR3 is built from 17 residues. CDR3 region: CASSLADWWRDPGELFF. CDR3 coding DNA: TGTGCCAGCAGCTTAGCGGACTGGTGGAGGGACCCCGGGGAGCTGTTTTTT.

The V and J genes are TRBV30 and TRBJ2-1; 10 bases are shared with TRBD2. The CDR3 sequence is 16 residues long. The V and J ends lost 4 bases and 0 bases, in that order; junction bases with no gene match: 6. In germline, CDR1 is GTSNPN, CDR2 SVGIG (reference sequence). The CDR3 protein is CAWMTRLAGSYNEQFF. Written as DNA, the CDR3 is TGTGCCTGGATGACCCGACTAGCGGGCTCCTACAATGAGCAGTTCTTC. Supplemented by reference TRBV30 and TRBJ2-1, the full variable domain reads SQTIHQWPATLVQPVGSPLSLECTVEGTSNPNLYWYRQAAGRGLQLLFYSVGIGQISSEVPQNLSASRPQDRQFILSSKKLLLSDSGFYLCAWMTRLAGSYNEQFFGPGTRLTVL.

This clonotype was detected ten times or more. The chain employs TRBV4-1 and TRBJ2-3, with 13 nucleotides matching TRBD2. Trimming cost V 4 bases and J 5 bases; bases outside gene matches: 6. Germline assignment: CDR1 MGHRA and CDR2 YSYEKL. The CDR3 has 16 residues. In DNA form, the CDR3 reads TGCGCCAGCAGCCCCCGACTAGCGGGAGGTGTAGATACGCAGTATTTT. Translating gives CASSPRLAGGVDTQYF.

This clonotype was observed many times. V and J are TRBV20-1 and TRBJ2-1, with a tentative D call TRBD2 (5 bases). Deletions cut 3 bases from V and 1 base from J, with 13 bases between. The V gene's germline CDR1 is DFQATT and CDR2 SNEGSKA (reference sequence). The CDR3 length is 15 residues. The CDR3, as DNA: TGCAGTGCTAGGCCATGGGGAGTATCCTACAATGAGCAGTTCTTC. Its protein is CSARPWGVSYNEQFF.

This clonotype was seen at least ten times. V usage is TRBV3-1 and J usage is TRBJ2-1, with D tentatively TRBD1 or TRBD2 (5 bases each). Trimming cost V 4 bases and J 9 bases, with 13 bases left between them. CDR1 is LGHDT, CDR2 YNNKEL, per germline (reference sequence). The CDR3 is made up of 13 amino acids. The CDR3 coding sequence is TGTGCCAGCAGCCCGGGACCCTCGCCTGAGCAGTTCTTC. Translating it yields CASSPGPSPEQFF.

As to this clonotype: A read error may explain this, as a much larger clone is one base away. J is TRBJ2-2 and V is TRBV20-1, with D perhaps being TRBD1 or TRBD2 (5 bases each). Germline V lookup: CDR1 DFQATT, CDR2 SNEGSKA (reference sequence). The length of the CDR3 is 13 residues. The CDR3 DNA follows: TGCAGTGCGGGGACCTCGAACACCGGGCAGCTGTTTTTT. Its translation is CSAGTSNTGQLFF.

The table lists this clonotype with many counts. The rearrangement links TRBV7-8 to TRBJ2-2; D might be TRBD1 or TRBD2, each matching 5 bases. V shed 2 bases and J shed 3 bases, with 16 bases lying between them. CDR3 length: 17 amino acids. CDR1 and CDR2 from the germline V gene are SGHVS and FQNEAQ. CDR3 nucleotides: TGTGCCAGCAGCTTAAAGAGGGGACGGACGGACACCGGGGAGCTGTTTTTT. The encoded protein is CASSLKRGRTDTGELFF.

In its sample, this clonotype was seen many times. CDR3 DNA sequence: TGTGCCAGCAGCTCGGTCGGGGGACTCAAAAACATTCAGTACTTC. The encoded protein is CASSSVGGLKNIQYF. V usage is TRBV7-9 and J usage is TRBJ2-4, with D possibly matching TRBD2 (6 bases). Trimming stripped 4 bases from V and 3 bases from J, with 13 bases between. CDR1 and CDR2 (germline): SEHNR, FQNEAQ (reference sequence). CDR3 length: 15 amino acids. Filled out from reference TRBV7-9 and TRBJ2-4, the complete variable domain reads DTGVSQNPRHKITKRGQNVTFRCDPISEHNRLYWYRQTLGQGPEFLTYFQNEAQLEKSRLLSDRFSAERPKGSFSTLEIQRTEQGDSAMYLCASSSVGGLKNIQYFGAGTRLSVL.

Comment on this clonotype: This may arise from a read error, as a much more abundant clone is one base away. No conserved phenylalanine or tryptophan is present at the end of the CDR3, so a read error is the likely explanation. The rearrangement links TRBV29-1 to TRBJ2-1; 9 bases are a match to TRBD1. The CDR3 contains 14 residues. CDR1 SQVTM and CDR2 ANQGSEA come from the germline V gene. J lost 0 bases, V lost 3 bases, and 0 bases had no gene match. CDR3 loop: CSVETGGSYNEQFL. As DNA, the CDR3 is TGCAGCGTTGAGACAGGGGGCTCCTACAATGAGCAGTTCCTC.